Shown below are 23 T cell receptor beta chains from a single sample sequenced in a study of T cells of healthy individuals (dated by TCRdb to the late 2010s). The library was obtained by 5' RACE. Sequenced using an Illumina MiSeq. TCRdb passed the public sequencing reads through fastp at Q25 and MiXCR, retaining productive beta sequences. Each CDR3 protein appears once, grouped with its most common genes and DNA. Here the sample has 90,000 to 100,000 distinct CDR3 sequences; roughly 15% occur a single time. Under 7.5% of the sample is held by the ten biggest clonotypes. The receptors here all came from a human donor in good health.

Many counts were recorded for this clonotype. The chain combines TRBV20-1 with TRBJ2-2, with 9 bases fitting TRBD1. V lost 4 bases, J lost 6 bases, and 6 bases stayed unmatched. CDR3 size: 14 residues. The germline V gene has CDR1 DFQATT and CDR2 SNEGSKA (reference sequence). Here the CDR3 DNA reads TGCAGTGCTACCCCCGGGACAGGGCCCGGGGAGCTGTTTTTT. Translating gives CSATPGTGPGELFF.

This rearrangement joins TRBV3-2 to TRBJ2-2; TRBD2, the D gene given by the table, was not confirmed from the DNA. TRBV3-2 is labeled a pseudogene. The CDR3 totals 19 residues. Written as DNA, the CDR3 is TGTGCCAGCAGCCAAGATCCTACTAGCGGGGCGGCAGGCACCGGGGAGCTGTTTTTT. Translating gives CASSQDPTSGAAGTGELFF.

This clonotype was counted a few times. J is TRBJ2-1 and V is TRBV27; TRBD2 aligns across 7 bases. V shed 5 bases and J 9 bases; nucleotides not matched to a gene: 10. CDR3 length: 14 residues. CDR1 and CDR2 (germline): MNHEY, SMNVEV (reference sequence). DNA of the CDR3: TGTGCCAGCAGTCACACCCCGGGAGGAACTGAGCAGTTCTTC. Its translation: CASSHTPGGTEQFF.

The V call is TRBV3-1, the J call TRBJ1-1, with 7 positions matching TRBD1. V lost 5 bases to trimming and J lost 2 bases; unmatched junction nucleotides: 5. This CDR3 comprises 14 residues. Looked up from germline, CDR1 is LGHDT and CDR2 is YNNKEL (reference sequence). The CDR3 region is CASSFRGYNTEAFF. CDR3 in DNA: TGTGCCAGCAGCTTCAGGGGGTATAACACTGAAGCTTTCTTT.

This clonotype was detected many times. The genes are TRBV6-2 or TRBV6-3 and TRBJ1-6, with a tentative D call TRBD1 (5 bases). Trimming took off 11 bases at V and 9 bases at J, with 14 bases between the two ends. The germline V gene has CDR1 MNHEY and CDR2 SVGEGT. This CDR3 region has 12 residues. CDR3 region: CAATGARSPLHF. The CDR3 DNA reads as TGTGCCGCAACTGGGGCGCGTTCACCCCTCCACTTT.

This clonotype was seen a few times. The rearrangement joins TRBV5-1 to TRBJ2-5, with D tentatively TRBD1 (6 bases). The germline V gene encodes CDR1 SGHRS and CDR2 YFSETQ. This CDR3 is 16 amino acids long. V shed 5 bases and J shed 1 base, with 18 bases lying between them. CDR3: CASRNTGTLRQETQYF. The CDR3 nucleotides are TGCGCCAGCAGGAATACCGGGACACTGCGCCAAGAGACCCAGTACTTC.

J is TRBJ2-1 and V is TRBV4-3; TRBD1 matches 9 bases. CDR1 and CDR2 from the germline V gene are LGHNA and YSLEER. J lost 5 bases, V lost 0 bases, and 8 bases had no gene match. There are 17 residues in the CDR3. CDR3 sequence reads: CASSQDRVGTGNNEQFF. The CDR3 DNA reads TGCGCCAGCAGCCAAGATAGGGTCGGGACAGGGAACAATGAGCAGTTCTTC.

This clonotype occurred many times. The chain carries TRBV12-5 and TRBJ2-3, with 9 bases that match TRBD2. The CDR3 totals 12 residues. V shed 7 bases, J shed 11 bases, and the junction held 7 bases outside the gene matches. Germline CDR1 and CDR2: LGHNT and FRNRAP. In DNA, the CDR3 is TGTGCTAGTGTAGCGGGAGACGGGGGGCAGTATTTT. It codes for CASVAGDGGQYF.

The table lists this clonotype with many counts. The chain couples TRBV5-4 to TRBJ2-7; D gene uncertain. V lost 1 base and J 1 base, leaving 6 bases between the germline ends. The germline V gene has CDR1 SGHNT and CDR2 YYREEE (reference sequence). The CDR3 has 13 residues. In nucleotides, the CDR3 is TGTGCCAGCAGCTTGAAGGGTTCCTACGAGCAGTACTTC. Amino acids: CASSLKGSYEQYF.

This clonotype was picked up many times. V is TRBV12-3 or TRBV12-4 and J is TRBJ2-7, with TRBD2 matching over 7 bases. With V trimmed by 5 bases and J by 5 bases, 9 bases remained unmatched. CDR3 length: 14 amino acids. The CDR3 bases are TGTGCCAGCAGTGCGACTAGCCGGTACGACGAGCAGTACTTC. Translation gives CASSATSRYDEQYF.

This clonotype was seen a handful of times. Written as DNA, the CDR3 is TGCGCCAGCAGCATCCGACAGGGAGGTGGCACAGATACGCAGTATTTT. This codes for CASSIRQGGGTDTQYF. The J gene is TRBJ2-3, the V gene TRBV5-1, with D possibly TRBD1 on 7 matching bases. The germline V and J ends were trimmed by 4 bases and 1 base, with 16 bases remaining between them. The CDR3 covers 16 residues. Germline CDR1 reads SGHRS; CDR2 reads YFSETQ.

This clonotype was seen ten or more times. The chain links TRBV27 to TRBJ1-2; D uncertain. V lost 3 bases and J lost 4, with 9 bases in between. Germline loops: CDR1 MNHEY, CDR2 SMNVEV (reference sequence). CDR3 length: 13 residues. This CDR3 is CASSLMGSYGYTF. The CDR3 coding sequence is TGTGCCAGCAGTTTGATGGGTAGCTATGGCTACACCTTC.

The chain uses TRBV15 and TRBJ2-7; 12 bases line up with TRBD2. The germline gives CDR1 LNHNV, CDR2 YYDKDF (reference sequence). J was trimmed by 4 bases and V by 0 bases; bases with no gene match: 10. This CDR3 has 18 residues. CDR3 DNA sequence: TGTGCCACCAGCAGAGATGAGGGACTAGCGGGCCCCGCTTACGAGCAGTACTTC. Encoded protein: CATSRDEGLAGPAYEQYF.

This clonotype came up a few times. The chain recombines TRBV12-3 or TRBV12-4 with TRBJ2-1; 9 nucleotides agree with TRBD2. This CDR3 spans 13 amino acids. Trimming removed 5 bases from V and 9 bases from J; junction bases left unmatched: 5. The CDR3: CASSDRRGGEQFF. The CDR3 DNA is TGTGCCAGCAGTGATCGGCGGGGGGGTGAGCAGTTCTTC.

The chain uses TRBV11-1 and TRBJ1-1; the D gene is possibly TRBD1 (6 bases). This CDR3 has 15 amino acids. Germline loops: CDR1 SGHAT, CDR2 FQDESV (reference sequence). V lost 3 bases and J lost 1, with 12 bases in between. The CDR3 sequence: CASSFLTGQNTEAFF. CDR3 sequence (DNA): TGTGCCAGCAGCTTTTTAACGGGACAGAACACTGAAGCTTTCTTT.

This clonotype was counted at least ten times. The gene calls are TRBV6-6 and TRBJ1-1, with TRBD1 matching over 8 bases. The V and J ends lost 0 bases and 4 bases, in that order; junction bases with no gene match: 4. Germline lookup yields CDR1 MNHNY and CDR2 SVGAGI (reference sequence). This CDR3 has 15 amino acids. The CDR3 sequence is CASSYSPDRGTEAFF. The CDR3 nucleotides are TGTGCCAGCAGTTACTCACCTGACAGGGGCACTGAAGCTTTCTTT.

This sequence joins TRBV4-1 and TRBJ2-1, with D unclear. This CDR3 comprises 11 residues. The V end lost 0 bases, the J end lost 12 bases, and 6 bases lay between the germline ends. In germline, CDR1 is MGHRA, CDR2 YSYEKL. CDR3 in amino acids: CASSQESVQFF. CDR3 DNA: TGCGCCAGCAGCCAAGAAAGCGTGCAGTTCTTC.

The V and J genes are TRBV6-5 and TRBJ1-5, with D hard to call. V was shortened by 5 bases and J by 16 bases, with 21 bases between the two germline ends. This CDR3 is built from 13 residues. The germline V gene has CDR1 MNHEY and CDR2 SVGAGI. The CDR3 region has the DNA TGTGCCAGCAGTCCAGAGGGCGCCGGGCCTATTCATTTT. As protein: CASSPEGAGPIHF.

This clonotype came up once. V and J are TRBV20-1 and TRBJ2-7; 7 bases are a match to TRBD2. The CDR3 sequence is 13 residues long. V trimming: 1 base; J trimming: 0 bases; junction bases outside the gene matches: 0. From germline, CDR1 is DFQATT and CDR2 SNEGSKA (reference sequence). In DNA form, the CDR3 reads TGCAGTGCTAGAGGGGACTACTCCTACGAGCAGTACTTC. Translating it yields CSARGDYSYEQYF.

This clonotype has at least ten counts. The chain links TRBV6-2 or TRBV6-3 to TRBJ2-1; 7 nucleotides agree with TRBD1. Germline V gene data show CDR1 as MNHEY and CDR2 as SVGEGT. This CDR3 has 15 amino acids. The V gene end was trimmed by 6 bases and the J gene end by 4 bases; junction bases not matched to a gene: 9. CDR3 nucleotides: TGTGCCAGCAGATGGACCCGGGACAGTTACAATGAGCAGTTCTTC. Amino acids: CASRWTRDSYNEQFF.

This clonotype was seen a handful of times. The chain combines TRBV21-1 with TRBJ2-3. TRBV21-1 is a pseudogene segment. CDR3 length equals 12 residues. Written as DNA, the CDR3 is TGTGCCAGCAGCACATACACAGATACGCAGTATTTT. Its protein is CASSTYTDTQYF.

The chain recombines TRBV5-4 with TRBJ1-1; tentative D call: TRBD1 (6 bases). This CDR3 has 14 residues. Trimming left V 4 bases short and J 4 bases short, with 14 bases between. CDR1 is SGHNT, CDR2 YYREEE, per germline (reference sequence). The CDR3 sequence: CASSSVGGLTEAFF. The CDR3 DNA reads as TGTGCCAGCAGCAGTGTCGGGGGGCTCACTGAAGCTTTCTTT.

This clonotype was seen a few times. CDR3 amino acids: CASSPLGTGGEDTQYF. CDR3 sequence (DNA): TGTGCCAGCAGTCCCCTTGGGACAGGTGGGGAGGATACGCAGTATTTT. The chain employs TRBV28 and TRBJ2-3, with 8 bases that match TRBD1. Germline CDR1 MDHEN, CDR2 SYDVKM. J was trimmed by 6 bases and V by 5 bases; bases with no gene match: 13. The CDR3 runs to 16 residues.